These T cell receptor beta chains were read from a single sample in a study of long-term antiretroviral therapy in people with HIV. Measured with immunoSEQ multiplex PCR; TCRdb has only the in-frame clones, and not every one. The sample yields about 30,000 clones, 94% seen once. The source was unsorted PBMCs, collected more than 7.3 years after starting antiretroviral therapy. These receptors were obtained from a man aged 50 to 60 with HIV. Each CDR3 is given with its conserved first and last residue. The D gene is left open where the match is weak. The size entry is marked missing in some rows and otherwise reads once, few, many or a size class.

clone_size	v_call	j_call	d_call	cdr3_nt	cdr3_aa
.	TRBV5-4	TRBJ2-3	.	TGTGCCAGCAGAATGAAGGGGGGCACAGATACGCAGTATTTT	CASRMKGGTDTQYF
.	TRBV27	TRBJ1-2	.	TGTGCCAGCAGTTTATACCAGGGAGGCCGTTTGAATGGCTACACCTTC	CASSLYQGGRLNGYTF
once	TRBV5-1	TRBJ2-3	.	TGCGCCAGCACCTTTCGCACAACTAGCACAGATACGCAGTATTTT	CASTFRTTSTDTQYF
.	TRBV18	TRBJ1-1	.	TGTGCCAGCTCACCACGGAGGGAGAACACTGAAGCTTTCTTT	CASSPRRENTEAFF
.	TRBV11-3	TRBJ2-7	TRBD1	TGTGCCAGCAGCTACTCGGGACAGGGGTACCCCTACGAGCAGTACTTC	CASSYSGQGYPYEQYF
.	TRBV30	TRBJ1-2	TRBD1	TGTGCCTGGAGTGTAGGGACAGGTCTCTATGGCTACACCTTC	CAWSVGTGLYGYTF
.	TRBV14	TRBJ1-2	TRBD1	TGTGCCAGCAGCCAAGATAGGGACAGCTATGGCTACACCTTC	CASSQDRDSYGYTF
.	TRBV5-1	TRBJ2-7	.	TGCGCCAGCAGCCTCCGGGACGGTGACTACGAGCAGTACTTC	CASSLRDGDYEQYF
.	TRBV2	TRBJ1-6	TRBD1	TGTGCCAGCAGTACAGGACAGGGGGGGGTCTCACCCCTCCACTTT	CASSTGQGGVSPLHF
.	TRBV11-2	TRBJ1-5	.	TGTGCCAGCAGCTTCCGTCGGGCGAATCAGCCCCAGCATTTT	CASSFRRANQPQHF
.	TRBV18	TRBJ1-4	.	TGTGCCAGCTCACCTGGCACGGGGGGCCAAGGAGAAAAACTGTTTTTT	CASSPGTGGQGEKLFF
.	TRBV19	TRBJ1-2	.	TGTGCCAGTCGAGATCTACGAGGGAACTATGGCTACACCTTC	CASRDLRGNYGYTF
.	TRBV5-1	TRBJ2-3	TRBD2	TGCGCCAGCAGCTTGATGGGGACGGGGGGAGGGGCAGATACGCAGTATTTT	CASSLMGTGGGADTQYF
few	TRBV29-1	TRBJ2-3	TRBD1	TGCAGCGTTGAAGATCCCGAGACAGGGAGCACAGATACGCAGTATTTT	CSVEDPETGSTDTQYF
.	TRBV6-1	TRBJ2-7	.	TGTGCCAGCGGGCCAGGGGATCAGTACTTC	CASGPGDQYF
.	TRBV28	TRBJ1-2	TRBD1	TGTGCCAGCAGAAAGACAGGGGGTGTGGACTATGGCTACACCTTC	CASRKTGGVDYGYTF
.	TRBV4-2	TRBJ2-2	.	TGTGCCAGCAGCTCCCGGGAGCAGGACACCGGGGAGCTGTTTTTT	CASSSREQDTGELFF
once	TRBV18	TRBJ1-4	.	TGTGCCAGCTCGTTTGACAGTGCAACTAATGAAAAACTGTTTTTT	CASSFDSATNEKLFF
.	TRBV7-9	TRBJ2-5	.	TGTGCCAGCTCGGACCTGGGAGAGACCCAGTACTTC	CASSDLGETQYF
.	TRBV10-3	TRBJ2-2	.	TGTGCCATCAGTGAGGCTGCATACCTACAGGTTTCCGCGAACACCGGGGAGCTGTTTTTT	CAISEAAYLQVSANTGELFF
.	TRBV4-2	TRBJ1-5	.	TGTGCCAGCAGCCAAGATCTCAGCGCCCGTCGGGGGGCATTCAATCAGCCCCAGCATTTT	CASSQDLSARRGAFNQPQHF
.	TRBV5-1	TRBJ2-7	.	TGCGCCAGCAGCCTTGGGGGGGGCAAGACCTACGAGCAGTACTTC	CASSLGGGKTYEQYF
once	TRBV4-1	TRBJ1-3	.	TGCGCCAGCAGCCAAGTGCAGGTACCCTCTGGAAACACCATATATTTT	CASSQVQVPSGNTIYF
.	TRBV7-8	TRBJ1-1	.	TGTGCCAGCAGCTTACGGGGTAGGTCGAACACTGAAGCTTTCTTT	CASSLRGRSNTEAFF
.	TRBV10-2	TRBJ1-4	.	TGCGCCAGCAGTGACCCGGGGATTAATGAAAAACTGTTTTTT	CASSDPGINEKLFF